A selection of T cell receptor beta chains follows, all from one sample in a study of shared clonotypes between healthy human individuals. The data were produced by immunoSEQ multiplex PCR, yet TCRdb's version contains in-frame clones alone and is incomplete. The table lists just under 350,000 clones, more than 60% of them singletons. The specimen was memory CD4+ T cells sorted from blood. The origin of the receptors is a man aged 25-45 years in good health. Each CDR3 is given with its conserved first and last residue. The order of the fields is clone size, D gene, V gene, J gene, CDR3 protein, CDR3 DNA. A D gene is named only where the DNA matches it firmly. Clone sizes are given selectively: once, few, many, or a class where the clone is expanded.

-	-	TRBV6-6	TRBJ1-2	CASSYSTSRAHGYTF	TGTGCCAGCAGTTACTCGACGTCCAGGGCCCATGGCTACACCTTC
-	-	TRBV11-2	TRBJ2-5	CASSLMRGQGRETQYF	TGTGCCAGCAGCTTAATGAGAGGACAAGGTAGAGAGACCCAGTACTTC
-	-	TRBV11-2	TRBJ2-5	CASSREGETQYF	TGTGCCAGCAGCCGAGAGGGAGAGACCCAGTACTTC
-	TRBD2	TRBV18	TRBJ2-7	CASSPGGGTGEQYF	TGTGCCAGCTCACCAGGGGGAGGGACGGGTGAGCAGTACTTC
-	TRBD2	TRBV7-4	TRBJ2-7	CASSPRLAGDGEQYF	TGTGCCAGCAGCCCGAGACTAGCGGGAGACGGCGAGCAGTACTTC
-	TRBD1	TRBV7-9	TRBJ1-5	CASSLTGFNQPQHF	TGTGCCAGCAGCTTGACAGGGTTTAATCAGCCCCAGCATTTT
-	-	TRBV7-2	TRBJ1-3	CASSTPDSNQRGSNTIYF	TGTGCCAGCAGCACTCCAGACAGCAATCAACGGGGATCAAACACCATATATTTT
-	TRBD2	TRBV9	TRBJ2-1	CASSVNGLAVYNEQFF	TGTGCCAGCAGCGTAAATGGACTAGCGGTATACAATGAGCAGTTCTTC
few	-	TRBV7-8	TRBJ1-1	CASSLRGRTEAFF	TGTGCCAGCAGCTTAAGGGGAAGAACTGAAGCTTTCTTT
-	TRBD2	TRBV7-6	TRBJ2-7	CASSPPREGIYEQYF	TGTGCCAGCAGCCCCCCGCGGGAGGGGATCTACGAGCAGTACTTC
-	TRBD2	TRBV11-3	TRBJ2-5	CASSLSQGLAGHQETQYF	TGTGCCAGCAGCTTGTCTCAAGGACTAGCGGGGCACCAAGAGACCCAGTACTTC
many	TRBD2	TRBV7-9	TRBJ2-7	CASSLAGSGSSYEQYF	TGTGCCAGCAGCTTAGCGGGTAGCGGGAGTTCCTACGAGCAGTACTTC
-	-	TRBV4-1	TRBJ1-5	CASSQGGGAWSNQPQHF	TGCGCCAGCAGCCAAGGAGGGGGGGCTTGGAGCAATCAGCCCCAGCATTTT
many	-	TRBV21-1	TRBJ2-7	CASSKDTGEQYF	TGTGCCAGCAGCAAAGATACGGGTGAGCAGTACTTC
-	-	TRBV28	TRBJ1-2	CASSRTSGADYTF	TGTGCCAGCAGTAGAACATCAGGGGCTGACTACACCTTC
-	-	TRBV18	TRBJ2-3	CASSPMTDTQYF	TGTGCCAGCTCCCCCATGACGGATACGCAGTATTTT
-	-	TRBV6-5	TRBJ1-5	CASSGLGNQPQHF	TGTGCCAGCAGTGGGCTAGGGAATCAGCCCCAGCATTTT
-	-	TRBV19	TRBJ2-4	CASSSGLNLAKNIQYF	TGTGCCAGTAGTTCGGGACTCAACTTAGCCAAAAACATTCAGTACTTC
-	TRBD2	TRBV28	TRBJ2-7	CASSPVRLAVYEQYF	TGTGCCAGCAGTCCGGTGCGACTAGCGGTTTACGAGCAGTACTTC
-	-	TRBV28	TRBJ2-7	CASSLHGGRGQYF	TGTGCCAGCAGTTTACATGGGGGTAGGGGGCAGTACTTC
-	-	TRBV11-2	TRBJ2-1	CASRGQGREQFF	TGTGCCAGCAGAGGCCAGGGGCGGGAGCAGTTCTTC
once	TRBD1	TRBV19	TRBJ2-1	CASSKPGQGQNEQFF	TGTGCCAGTAGTAAACCGGGACAGGGGCAAAATGAGCAGTTCTTC